One sample yielded the 4 T cell receptor beta chains listed below, sequenced in a study of T cell clonality in common variable immunodeficiency. The data were produced by immunoSEQ multiplex PCR, yet TCRdb's version contains in-frame clones alone and is incomplete. This repertoire holds 50,000 to 65,000 clones, and none appear only once. Sequences were obtained from peripheral blood mononuclear cells. The receptors stem from a person aged 18 to 75 in good health.

This clone was counted many times. Read coverage stops 3 residues before the CDR3 terminus; the germline J gene supplies the remainder. The chain recombines TRBV18 with TRBJ1-1; the D is unclear. The germline CDR1 and CDR2 sequences are KGHSH and LQKENI. The ends were cut back, 0 bases at V and 1 base at J, with 6 bases in the middle. The CDR3 has 14 amino acids. CDR3 sequence reads: CASSPPGGNTEAFF. Incomplete CDR3 DNA: TGTGCCAGCTCACCACCAGGTGGGAACACTGAA. Based on the CDR3 plus reference TRBV18 and TRBJ1-1, the full variable domain is NAGVMQNPRHLVRRRGQEARLRCSPMKGHSHVYWYRQLPEEGLKFMVYLQKENIIDESGMPKERFSAEFPKEGPSILRIQQVVRGDSAAYFCASSPPGGNTEAFFGQGTRLTVV.

This clone was picked up many times. The DNA ends 3 residues before the CDR3 does, and the rest of the CDR3 is filled in from the germline J gene. The chain joins TRBV5-1 to TRBJ1-4, with 8 nucleotides matching TRBD1. The J segment lost 5 bases and the V segment lost 2 bases, leaving 5 bases of the junction unmatched. The CDR3 length is 15 residues. The V gene's germline CDR1 is SGHRS and CDR2 YFSETQ. CDR3 DNA (partial): TGCGCCAGCAGCTTAGGACAGGGAACGAATGAAAAA. Translating it yields CASSLGQGTNEK. The full CDR3 is CASSLGQGTNEKLFF.

This clone appeared many times. The sequence runs out 3 residues before the end of the CDR3; the remainder is reconstructed from the germline J gene. The chain combines TRBV19 with TRBJ1-1; no reliable D call. V lost 9 bases and J 4 bases, leaving 12 bases between the germline ends. Germline CDR1 is LNHDA and CDR2 is SQIVND (reference sequence). The CDR3 runs to 12 residues. CDR3 residues: CASAQVGTEAFF. The CDR3 bases that were read are TGTGCCAGCGCTCAGGTGGGCACTGAA.

Ten or more counts support this clone. From the germline J gene comes the end of the CDR3, since the read stops 3 residues before it. The chain employs TRBV7-3 and TRBJ2-2; TRBD2 matches at 8 bases. The germline V gene encodes CDR1 SGHTA and CDR2 FQGTGA. V lost 4 bases and J lost 8; bases outside the gene matches: 9. The CDR3 loop spans 15 amino acids. The CDR3 DNA, read in part, is TGTGCCAGCAGCTCAAACCTAGGACTAGCTGGGGAG. Its translation is CASSSNLGLAGE. The whole CDR3 protein is CASSSNLGLAGELFF.